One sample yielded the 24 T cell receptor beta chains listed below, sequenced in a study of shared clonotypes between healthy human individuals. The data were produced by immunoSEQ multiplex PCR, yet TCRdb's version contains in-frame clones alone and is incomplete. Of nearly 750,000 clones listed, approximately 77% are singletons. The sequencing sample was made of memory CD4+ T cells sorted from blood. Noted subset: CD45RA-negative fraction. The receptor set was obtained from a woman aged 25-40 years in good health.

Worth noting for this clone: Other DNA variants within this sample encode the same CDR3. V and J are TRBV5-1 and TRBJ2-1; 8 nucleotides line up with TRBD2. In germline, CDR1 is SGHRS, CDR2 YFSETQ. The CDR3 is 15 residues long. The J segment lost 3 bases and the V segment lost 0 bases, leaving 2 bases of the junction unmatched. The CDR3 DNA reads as TGCGCCAGCAGCTTGGCCCTAGCGGGCTACAATGAGCAGTTCTTC. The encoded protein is CASSLALAGYNEQFF.

CDR3 region: CASSSNVQETQYF. CDR3 bases: TGTGCCAGCAGTTCTAACGTCCAAGAGACCCAGTACTTC. This chain uses TRBV5-4 with TRBJ2-5; D is uncertain. From germline, CDR1 is SGHNT and CDR2 YYREEE (reference sequence). There are 13 residues in the CDR3. V gave up 5 bases and J gave up 1 base, with 9 bases separating them.

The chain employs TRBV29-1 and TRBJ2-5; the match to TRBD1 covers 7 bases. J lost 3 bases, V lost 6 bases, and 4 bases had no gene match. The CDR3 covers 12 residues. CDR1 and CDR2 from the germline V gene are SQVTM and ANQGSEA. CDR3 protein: CSVADREETQYF. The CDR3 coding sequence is TGCAGCGTCGCCGACAGGGAAGAGACCCAGTACTTC.

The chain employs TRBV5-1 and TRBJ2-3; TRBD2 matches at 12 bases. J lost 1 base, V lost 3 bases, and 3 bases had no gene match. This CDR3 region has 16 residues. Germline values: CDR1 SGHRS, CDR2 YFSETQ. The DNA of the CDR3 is TGCGCCAGCAGCTCACTAGCGGGAGGCGGCACAGATACGCAGTATTTT. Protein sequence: CASSSLAGGGTDTQYF.

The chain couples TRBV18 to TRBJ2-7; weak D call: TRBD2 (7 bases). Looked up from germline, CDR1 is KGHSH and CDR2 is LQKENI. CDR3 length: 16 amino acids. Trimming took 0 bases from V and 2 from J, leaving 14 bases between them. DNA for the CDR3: TGTGCCAGCTCACCACCGGGGGCTAGCGGAACCTACGAGCAGTACTTC. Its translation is CASSPPGASGTYEQYF.

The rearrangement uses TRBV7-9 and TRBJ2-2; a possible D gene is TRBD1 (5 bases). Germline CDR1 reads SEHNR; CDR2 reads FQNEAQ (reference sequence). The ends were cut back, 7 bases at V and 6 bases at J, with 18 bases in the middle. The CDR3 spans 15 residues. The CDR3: CASTSGSHAAGELFF. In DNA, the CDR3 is TGTGCCAGCACCTCAGGGTCGCACGCGGCCGGGGAGCTGTTTTTT.

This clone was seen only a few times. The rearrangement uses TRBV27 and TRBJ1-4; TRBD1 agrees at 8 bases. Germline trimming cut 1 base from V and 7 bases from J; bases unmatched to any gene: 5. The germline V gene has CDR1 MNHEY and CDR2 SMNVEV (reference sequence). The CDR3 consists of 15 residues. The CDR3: CASSLYRDRTEKLFF. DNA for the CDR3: TGTGCCAGCAGTTTATACAGGGACAGGACTGAAAAACTGTTTTTT.

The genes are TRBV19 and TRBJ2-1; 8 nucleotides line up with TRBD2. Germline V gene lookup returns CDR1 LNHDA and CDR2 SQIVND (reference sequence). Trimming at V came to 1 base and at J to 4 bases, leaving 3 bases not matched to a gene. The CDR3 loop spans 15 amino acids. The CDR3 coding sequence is TGTGCCAGTAGTATAGGTAGCGGGGCTTACAATGAGCAGTTCTTC. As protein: CASSIGSGAYNEQFF.

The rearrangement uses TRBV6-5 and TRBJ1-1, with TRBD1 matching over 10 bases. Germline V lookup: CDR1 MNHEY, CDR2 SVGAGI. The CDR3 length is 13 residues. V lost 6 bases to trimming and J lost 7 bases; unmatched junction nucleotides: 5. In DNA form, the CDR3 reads TGTGCCAGCAGCGACAGGGGGCAAATTGAAGCTTTCTTT. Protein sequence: CASSDRGQIEAFF.

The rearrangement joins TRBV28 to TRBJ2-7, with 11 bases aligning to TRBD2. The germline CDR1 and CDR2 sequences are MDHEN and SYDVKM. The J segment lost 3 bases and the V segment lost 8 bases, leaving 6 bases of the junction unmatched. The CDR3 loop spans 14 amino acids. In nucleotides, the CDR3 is TGTGCCAGCCTAACTAGCGGGAGAGGCTACGAGCAGTACTTC. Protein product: CASLTSGRGYEQYF.

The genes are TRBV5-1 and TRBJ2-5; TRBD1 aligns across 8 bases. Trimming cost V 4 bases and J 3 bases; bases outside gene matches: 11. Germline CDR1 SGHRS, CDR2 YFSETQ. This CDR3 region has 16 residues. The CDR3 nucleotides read TGCGCCAGCAGCCGAAAGACAGGACAGGGCGAAGAGACCCAGTACTTC. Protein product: CASSRKTGQGEETQYF.

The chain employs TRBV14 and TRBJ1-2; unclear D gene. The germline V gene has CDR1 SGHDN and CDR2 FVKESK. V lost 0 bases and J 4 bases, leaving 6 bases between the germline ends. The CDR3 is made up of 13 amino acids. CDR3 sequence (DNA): TGTGCCAGCAGCCAAGATGGGCTCTATGGCTACACCTTC. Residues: CASSQDGLYGYTF.

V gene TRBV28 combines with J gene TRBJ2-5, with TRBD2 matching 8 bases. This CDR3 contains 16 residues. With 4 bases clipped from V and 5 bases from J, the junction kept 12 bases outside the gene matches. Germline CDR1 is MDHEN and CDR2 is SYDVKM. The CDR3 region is CASSSPSGRPRETQYF. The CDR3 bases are TGTGCCAGCAGTTCCCCCAGCGGGAGACCAAGGGAGACCCAGTACTTC.

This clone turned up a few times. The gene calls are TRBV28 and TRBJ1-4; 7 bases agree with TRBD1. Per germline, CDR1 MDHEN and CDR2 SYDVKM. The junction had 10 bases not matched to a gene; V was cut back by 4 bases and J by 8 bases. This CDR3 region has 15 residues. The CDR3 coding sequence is TGTGCCAGCAGTTCACCCAGCGGGGGACAGGAAAAACTGTTTTTT. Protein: CASSSPSGGQEKLFF.

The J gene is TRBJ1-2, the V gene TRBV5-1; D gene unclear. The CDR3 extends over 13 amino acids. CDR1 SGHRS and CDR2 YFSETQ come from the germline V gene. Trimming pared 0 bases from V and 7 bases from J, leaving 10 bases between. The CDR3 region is CASSLGTSGGYTF. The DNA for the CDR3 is TGCGCCAGCAGCTTGGGGACCTCTGGTGGCTACACCTTC.

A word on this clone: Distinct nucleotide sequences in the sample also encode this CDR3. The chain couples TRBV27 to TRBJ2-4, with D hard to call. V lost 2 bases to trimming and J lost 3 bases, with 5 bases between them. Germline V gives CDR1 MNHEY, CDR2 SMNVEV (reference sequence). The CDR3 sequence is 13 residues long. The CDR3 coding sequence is TGTGCCAGCAGTTTAGGTGTCAAAAACATTCAGTACTTC. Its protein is CASSLGVKNIQYF.

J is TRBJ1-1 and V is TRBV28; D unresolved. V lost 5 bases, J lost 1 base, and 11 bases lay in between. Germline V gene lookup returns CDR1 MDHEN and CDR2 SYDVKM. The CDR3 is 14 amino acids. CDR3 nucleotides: TGTGCCAGCAGTGAACTTCATAGGAACACTGAAGCTTTCTTT. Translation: CASSELHRNTEAFF.

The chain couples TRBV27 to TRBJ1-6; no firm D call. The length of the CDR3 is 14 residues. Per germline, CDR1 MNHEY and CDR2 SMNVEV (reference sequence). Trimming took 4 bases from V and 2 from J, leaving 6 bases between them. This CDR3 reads CASSSTPYNSPLHF. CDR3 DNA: TGTGCCAGCAGTTCTACCCCCTATAATTCACCCCTCCACTTT.

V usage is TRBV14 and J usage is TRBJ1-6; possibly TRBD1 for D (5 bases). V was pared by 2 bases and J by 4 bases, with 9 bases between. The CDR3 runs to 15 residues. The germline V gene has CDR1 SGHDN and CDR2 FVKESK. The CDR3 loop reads CASSQTPGYNSPLHF. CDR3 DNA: TGTGCCAGCAGCCAAACCCCAGGGTATAATTCACCCCTCCACTTT.

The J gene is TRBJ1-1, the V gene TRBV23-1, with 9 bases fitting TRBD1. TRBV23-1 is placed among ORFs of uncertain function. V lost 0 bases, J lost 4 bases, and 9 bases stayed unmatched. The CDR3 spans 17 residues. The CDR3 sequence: CASSQSDRGLQFTEAFF. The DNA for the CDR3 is TGCGCCAGCAGTCAATCGGACAGGGGTCTCCAGTTCACTGAAGCTTTCTTT.

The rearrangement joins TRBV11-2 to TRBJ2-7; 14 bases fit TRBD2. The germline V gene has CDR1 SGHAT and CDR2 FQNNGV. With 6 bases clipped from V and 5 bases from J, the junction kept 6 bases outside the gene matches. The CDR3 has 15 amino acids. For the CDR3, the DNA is TGTGCCAGCAGACGACTAGCGGGAGGGCCTAACGAGCAGTACTTC. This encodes CASRRLAGGPNEQYF.

The CDR3: CASSLVTATGYTF. DNA for the CDR3: TGTGCCAGCAGTCTAGTAACAGCGACGGGCTACACCTTC. V usage is TRBV28 and J usage is TRBJ1-2; D is unclear. The CDR3 has 13 amino acids. V lost 5 bases and J lost 8, with 15 bases in between. CDR1 and CDR2 (germline): MDHEN, SYDVKM.

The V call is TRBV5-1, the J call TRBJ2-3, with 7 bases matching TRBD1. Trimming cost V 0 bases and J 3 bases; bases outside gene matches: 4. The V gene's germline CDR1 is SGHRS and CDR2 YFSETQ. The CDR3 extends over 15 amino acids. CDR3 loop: CASSLEGARTDTQYF. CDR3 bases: TGCGCCAGCAGCTTGGAGGGGGCGCGGACAGATACGCAGTATTTT.

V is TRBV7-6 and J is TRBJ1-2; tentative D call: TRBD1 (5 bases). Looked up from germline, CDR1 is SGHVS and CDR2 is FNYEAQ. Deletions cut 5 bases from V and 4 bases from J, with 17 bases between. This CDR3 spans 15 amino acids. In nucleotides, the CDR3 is TGTGCCAGCAGCGCCCGCCGCAGGGCAGCCTATGGCTACACCTTC. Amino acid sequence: CASSARRRAAYGYTF.